This T cell receptor (beta chain) was observed in a study of blood T cell repertoires in COVID-19. Study in general: Specimens from acute and convalescent COVID-19 originated in the United States, Italy and Spain. PBMCs, B-cell-depleted T cells, or T cells provided the cDNA or gDNA that made up the material.

CDR3 length: 13 residues. Trimming at V came to 6 bases and at J to 2 bases, leaving 6 bases not matched to a gene. Germline V gene lookup returns CDR1 SQVTM and CDR2 ANQGSEA. In the original processing: Reference gene primer amplification in the assay estimated nucleated cell counts. Measured with immunoSEQ multiplex PCR; TCRdb has only the in-frame clones, and not every one. The DNA gave D and trimming, while V, J and clone size come from that table. The data hold about 100,000 clones, with around 80% observed a single time. The V gene is TRBV29-1, the J gene TRBJ2-7, with 8 nucleotides matching TRBD2. This clonotype was obtained from a man aged 50-60 years who had recovered from COVID-19. Sequencing was carried out using peripheral blood. The CDR3 sequence: CSVGSGGTYEQYF. CDR3 DNA sequence: TGCAGCGTAGGGAGCGGGGGAACCTACGAGCAGTACTTC.